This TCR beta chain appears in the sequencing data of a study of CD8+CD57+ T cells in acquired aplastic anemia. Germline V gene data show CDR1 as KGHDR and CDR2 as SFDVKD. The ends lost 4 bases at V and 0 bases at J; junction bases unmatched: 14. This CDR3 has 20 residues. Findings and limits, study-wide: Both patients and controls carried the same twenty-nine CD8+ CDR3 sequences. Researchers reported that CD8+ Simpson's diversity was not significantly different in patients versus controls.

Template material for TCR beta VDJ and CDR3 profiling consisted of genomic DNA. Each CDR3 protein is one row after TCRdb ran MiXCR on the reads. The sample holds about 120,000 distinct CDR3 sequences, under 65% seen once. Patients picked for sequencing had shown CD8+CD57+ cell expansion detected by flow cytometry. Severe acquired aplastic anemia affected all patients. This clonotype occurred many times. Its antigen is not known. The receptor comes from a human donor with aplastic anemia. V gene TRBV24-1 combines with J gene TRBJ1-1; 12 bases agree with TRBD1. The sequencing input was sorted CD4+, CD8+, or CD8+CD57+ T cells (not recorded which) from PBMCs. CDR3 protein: CATSDSCGGQGALMNTEAFF. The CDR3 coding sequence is TGTGCCACCAGTGACTCCTGTGGGGGACAGGGGGCCCTTATGAACACTGAAGCTTTCTTT.